This T cell receptor (beta chain) was identified during a study of blood T cell repertoires in COVID-19. Study in general: Sources were T cells, B-cell-depleted T cells, or PBMCs; the material itself was cDNA or gDNA.

Assay: immunoSEQ multiplex PCR; the TCRdb copy retains only in-frame clones and omits some. The sample includes around 310,000 clones, 90% seen only once; the top ten take under 1.1%. The V and J ends lost 0 bases and 3 bases respectively, with 15 bases between them. This CDR3 spans 16 amino acids. Germline CDR1 reads SGHRS; CDR2 reads YFSETQ. The material sequenced was peripheral blood. This clonotype was sampled from a woman in her forties with COVID-19, enrolled during active disease. The chain has TRBV5-1 and TRBJ1-1; TRBD1 might be the D (5 bases). The CDR3 protein is CASSLVVGGLDTEAFF. CDR3 coding DNA: TGCGCCAGCAGCTTGGTTGTCGGGGGGTTGGACACTGAAGCTTTCTTT.